Listed here are 27 T cell receptor beta chains from one sample, sequenced in a study of blood T cell repertoires in COVID-19. Assay used: immunoSEQ multiplex PCR; TCRdb lists only in-frame clones, some missing. The table lists 400,000 to 500,000 clones, nearly 90% of them singletons, with 1.4% to 1.5% in the top ten. The specimen sequenced was PBMCs or T cells enriched from blood (not recorded which). All receptors come from a woman between 18 and 29 years old who had been exposed to COVID-19.

The chain employs TRBV9 and TRBJ2-1; D perhaps matches TRBD1 (5 bases). The CDR3 has 14 amino acids. Germline loops: CDR1 SGDLS, CDR2 YYNGEE. The V end was cut by 2 bases, the J end by 6 bases, with 12 bases between. In DNA, the CDR3 is TGTGCCAGCAGCGTGACTCAGGGTAGCAATGAGCAGTTCTTC. This translates into CASSVTQGSNEQFF. Full variable domain (missing parts from reference TRBV9 and TRBJ2-1): DSGVTQTPKHLITATGQRVTLRCSPRSGDLSVYWYQQSLDQGLQFLIQYYNGEERAKGNILERFSAQQFPDLHSELNLSSLELGDSALYFCASSVTQGSNEQFFGPGTRLTVL.

This chain joins TRBV2 and TRBJ1-1, with TRBD1 identical over 7 bases. Trimming took 8 bases from V and 1 from J; bases not matched to a gene: 10. The CDR3 consists of 15 residues. Germline V gene lookup returns CDR1 SNHLY and CDR2 FYNNEI. The CDR3 loop reads CASVEGAMGNTEAFF. Written as DNA, the CDR3 is TGTGCCAGCGTGGAGGGGGCGATGGGGAACACTGAAGCTTTCTTT.

V and J are TRBV27 and TRBJ2-5, with a possible D match to TRBD2 (6 bases). Trimming cost V 1 base and J 4 bases, with 10 bases left between them. The CDR3 consists of 14 residues. Germline values: CDR1 MNHEY, CDR2 SMNVEV (reference sequence). CDR3 loop: CASSLWGEAETQYF. The CDR3 nucleotides read TGTGCCAGCAGTTTATGGGGGGAGGCAGAGACCCAGTACTTC.

This chain connects TRBV9 to TRBJ1-6; possible D gene TRBD1, 6 bases. V lost 1 base and J 10 bases, leaving 12 bases between the germline ends. The CDR3 contains 14 residues. Germline V gene sequence: CDR1 SGDLS, CDR2 YYNGEE. The CDR3 region has the DNA TGTGCCAGCAGCGTAACAGGGCATGGGTCACCCCTCCACTTT. Its translation: CASSVTGHGSPLHF.

The rearrangement links TRBV20-1 to TRBJ2-1, with unresolved D. Germline assignment: CDR1 DFQATT and CDR2 SNEGSKA (reference sequence). This CDR3 is 10 amino acids long. Trimming shortened V by 3 bases and J by 10 bases, and 7 bases separated the two germline ends. The CDR3 sequence is CSASRREQFF. In nucleotides, the CDR3 is TGCAGTGCTAGTAGGCGGGAGCAGTTCTTC.

This chain connects TRBV7-9 to TRBJ1-6, with no clear D. This CDR3 spans 19 amino acids. CDR1 and CDR2 from the germline V gene are SEHNR and FQNEAQ (reference sequence). V dropped 3 bases and J dropped 1 base, with 19 bases sitting between them. In nucleotides, the CDR3 is TGTGCCAGCAGCTTTCGAGGCGGTAGGGCGGGGTCCTATAATTCACCCCTCCACTTT. This encodes CASSFRGGRAGSYNSPLHF.

CDR3 loop: CASSQPWRVSGTGELFF. As DNA, the CDR3 is TGTGCCAGCAGCCAACCGTGGAGGGTCTCGGGGACCGGGGAGCTGTTTTTT. The gene calls are TRBV14 and TRBJ2-2, with a possible D match to TRBD2 (6 bases). This CDR3 region has 17 residues. Germline V lookup: CDR1 SGHDN, CDR2 FVKESK. Deletions cut 2 bases from V and 5 bases from J, with 18 bases between.

The rearrangement uses TRBV12-3 or TRBV12-4 and TRBJ2-7; D uncertain. The CDR3 covers 12 residues. V was cut by 3 bases and J by 6 bases, with 9 bases left in between. The DNA for the CDR3 is TGTGCCAGCAGTTTCCGGGTGTCCGAGCAGTACTTC. Amino acids: CASSFRVSEQYF.

The chain joins TRBV29-1 to TRBJ2-5; D unclear. The V and J ends lost 3 bases and 3 bases respectively, with 11 bases between them. Germline V gives CDR1 SQVTM, CDR2 ANQGSEA. The CDR3 loop spans 13 amino acids. CDR3 residues: CSVDGWPKETQYF. The DNA for the CDR3 is TGCAGCGTTGACGGGTGGCCTAAAGAGACCCAGTACTTC.

In DNA, the CDR3 is TGTGCCAGCTCCACTCGTCCAGATCCGGGCACCGGGGAGCTGTTTTTT. It codes for CASSTRPDPGTGELFF. The chain has TRBV18 and TRBJ2-2; D remains ambiguous. Per the germline V gene, CDR1 is KGHSH and CDR2 is LQKENI. CDR3 length equals 16 residues. V was cut by 6 bases and J by 4 bases, with 18 bases left in between.

The CDR3 nucleotides read TGTGCCAGCCGGAGCGGGGGCTACAATGAGCAGTTCTTC. Encoded protein: CASRSGGYNEQFF. The chain uses TRBV28 and TRBJ2-1; 8 bases are a match to TRBD2. J gave up 3 bases and V 8 bases, and 3 bases lay outside the gene matches. The CDR3 contains 13 residues. Germline V gene data show CDR1 as MDHEN and CDR2 as SYDVKM.

This clone was seen only once. The chain joins TRBV19 to TRBJ2-3; TRBD1 matches at 8 bases. Germline lookup yields CDR1 LNHDA and CDR2 SQIVND (reference sequence). This CDR3 is 14 amino acids long. V lost 6 bases and J lost 1; bases outside the gene matches: 3. The CDR3 coding sequence is TGTGCCAGTAGACCGACAGGGGGCACAGATACGCAGTATTTT. Protein sequence: CASRPTGGTDTQYF.

CDR3 sequence (DNA): TGTGCCAGCAGCTTCCTGGACAGGGTTAACGAGCAGTACTTC. Protein: CASSFLDRVNEQYF. V is TRBV7-2 and J is TRBJ2-7, with TRBD1 matching 8 bases. This CDR3 region has 14 residues. The V gene's germline CDR1 is SGHTA and CDR2 FQGNSA. V gave up 3 bases and J gave up 5 bases; unmatched junction bases: 6.

The V and J genes are TRBV10-1 and TRBJ2-7; no clear D gene. This CDR3 has 13 residues. Trimming took off 4 bases at V and 0 bases at J, with 7 bases between the two ends. Germline values: CDR1 WNHNN, CDR2 SYGVQD (reference sequence). Here the CDR3 DNA reads TGCGCCAGCAGTGGGTACGGCTCCTACGAGCAGTACTTC. Its translation is CASSGYGSYEQYF.

The chain recombines TRBV7-2 with TRBJ2-3; TRBD1 might be the D (5 bases). This CDR3 region has 15 residues. The germline V gene encodes CDR1 SGHTA and CDR2 FQGNSA. V was clipped by 4 bases and J by 5 bases, with 16 bases between them. The CDR3 DNA follows: TGTGCCAGCAGCTCGGACGTAGGGGTCCGAGATACGCAGTATTTT. As protein: CASSSDVGVRDTQYF.

J is TRBJ1-2 and V is TRBV7-9; TRBD1 might be the D (5 bases). The CDR3 covers 13 residues. Germline lookup yields CDR1 SEHNR and CDR2 FQNEAQ (reference sequence). V lost 2 bases and J lost 8, with 12 bases in between. Here the CDR3 reads CASSLQGQGGYTF. The CDR3, as DNA: TGTGCCAGCAGCTTACAGGGTCAAGGGGGCTACACCTTC.

V usage is TRBV5-1 and J usage is TRBJ1-2, with 10 bases that match TRBD1. The CDR3 loop spans 13 amino acids. Germline CDR1 SGHRS, CDR2 YFSETQ. The J segment lost 7 bases and the V segment lost 5 bases, leaving 5 bases of the junction unmatched. CDR3 residues: CASRLRQGAGYTF. CDR3 bases: TGCGCCAGCAGATTGAGACAGGGGGCTGGCTACACCTTC. Together with reference TRBV5-1 and TRBJ1-2, the CDR3 gives the full variable domain: KAGVTQTPRYLIKTRGQQVTLSCSPISGHRSVSWYQQTPGQGLQFLFEYFSETQRNKGNFPGRFSGRQFSNSRSEMNVSTLELGDSALYLCASRLRQGAGYTFGSGTRLTVV.

This clone showed up just once. CDR3: CASSPKEAYEQYF. The CDR3 region has the DNA TGTGCCAGCTCACCGAAGGAGGCCTACGAGCAGTACTTC. The rearrangement uses TRBV18 and TRBJ2-7; TRBD2 might be the D (5 bases). V was clipped by 3 bases and J by 2 bases, with 8 bases between them. CDR1 and CDR2 (germline): KGHSH, LQKENI. The CDR3 covers 13 residues.

V usage is TRBV6-5 and J usage is TRBJ2-7; TRBD1 is a possible D gene (5 bases). V lost 0 bases and J lost 11, with 14 bases in between. Germline V CDR1 and CDR2: MNHEY, SVGAGI. The CDR3 contains 13 residues. CDR3 DNA: TGTGCCAGCAGTTACTCGGGGCAAGTCCGTGAGTACTTC. Translated, it gives CASSYSGQVREYF.

The rearrangement joins TRBV2 to TRBJ2-7; 8 bases line up with TRBD1. Per the germline V gene, CDR1 is SNHLY and CDR2 is FYNNEI. The J segment lost 7 bases and the V segment lost 5 bases, leaving 7 bases of the junction unmatched. CDR3 length: 13 amino acids. Here the CDR3 DNA reads TGTGCCAGCAGTAGACAGGGGTTAGGAGAGCAGTACTTC. This codes for CASSRQGLGEQYF.

This clone was recorded once. The chain links TRBV11-1 to TRBJ1-4, with D maybe TRBD1 (6 bases). The CDR3 extends over 14 amino acids. CDR1 and CDR2 (germline): SGHAT, FQDESV (reference sequence). V was clipped by 3 bases and J by 5 bases, with 10 bases between them. The CDR3 coding sequence is TGTGCCAGCAGCTTTACAGGGACCAATGAAAAACTGTTTTTT. Protein sequence: CASSFTGTNEKLFF.

Only one count was recorded for this clone. The CDR3 reads CASTPRAGRNSPLHF. The CDR3 nucleotides are TGTGCCAGCACCCCCCGGGCAGGGCGAAATTCACCCCTCCACTTT. The chain uses TRBV28 and TRBJ1-6; perhaps TRBD1 as D (5 bases). The CDR3 loop spans 15 amino acids. CDR1 and CDR2 from the germline V gene are MDHEN and SYDVKM. Trimming stripped 7 bases from V and 7 bases from J, with 17 bases between.

The chain joins TRBV11-3 to TRBJ2-1; D uncertain. With 1 base removed from V and 5 bases from J, the gap between germline ends came to 9 bases. The germline CDR1 and CDR2 sequences are SGHNT and YENEEA. This CDR3 comprises 14 residues. The CDR3 loop reads CASSLGRYDNEQFF. Written as DNA, the CDR3 is TGTGCCAGCAGCTTAGGCAGGTATGACAATGAGCAGTTCTTC.

J is TRBJ1-2 and V is TRBV4-3, with TRBD1 identical over 12 bases. V lost 3 bases and J lost 7; bases outside the gene matches: 6. CDR3 length: 15 amino acids. The germline gives CDR1 LGHNA, CDR2 YSLEER. The CDR3 loop reads CASSQRGQGAAGYTF. The CDR3 DNA reads TGCGCCAGCAGCCAGCGGGGACAGGGGGCAGCTGGCTACACCTTC.

The chain is built from TRBV19 and TRBJ2-7, with D tentatively TRBD2 (5 bases). Germline V lookup: CDR1 LNHDA, CDR2 SQIVND (reference sequence). CDR3 length equals 16 residues. V shed 2 bases and J shed 0 bases, with 14 bases lying between them. CDR3: CASSINGMGSSYEQYF. Here the CDR3 DNA reads TGTGCCAGTAGTATAAACGGGATGGGTTCCTCCTACGAGCAGTACTTC.

The V and J genes are TRBV2 and TRBJ1-1; unclear D gene. The V gene's germline CDR1 is SNHLY and CDR2 FYNNEI. V was clipped by 11 bases and J by 0 bases, with 13 bases between them. CDR3 size: 13 residues. CDR3 protein: CACNSEMNTEAFF. CDR3 sequence (DNA): TGTGCCTGTAACAGTGAGATGAACACTGAAGCTTTCTTT.

The rearrangement joins TRBV6-5 to TRBJ1-2; D is perhaps TRBD1 (6 bases). V lost 4 bases, J lost 4 bases, and 10 bases lay in between. From germline, CDR1 is MNHEY and CDR2 SVGAGI. The CDR3 has 13 amino acids. The CDR3 sequence is CASSWNRVYGYTF. CDR3 nucleotide sequence: TGTGCCAGCAGTTGGAACAGGGTCTATGGCTACACCTTC.